This T cell receptor (beta chain) was obtained from a study of CD8+ T cells in alopecia areata. About the study: Tofacitinib administration to treated patients was oral, at 5 to 10 mg twice daily.

Treatment indicated: oral pan-JAK inhibitor, 5-10 mg twice daily. The germline V and J ends were trimmed by 4 bases and 5 bases, with 17 bases remaining between them. Germline V CDR1 and CDR2: SGDLS, YYNGEE. This CDR3 has 15 residues. Remarks on this clone: Antigen unknown.

Whole-study results and caveats: More clonal than normal scalp was lesional scalp, particularly alopecia totalis/universalis.

RNA extraction and reverse transcription yielded cDNA as sequencing template. TCRdb's table, derived via immunoSEQ multiplex PCR, lists solely in-frame clones and lacks some. This sample has 200,000 to 250,000 clones, with around 65% found just once. The TCR originated in a human donor with alopecia areata. V is TRBV9 and J is TRBJ2-3, with TRBD1 as a possible D gene (7 bases). The sequenced sample was CD4+ T cells sorted from blood, obtained at week 4, from a patient treated with tofacitinib. CDR3 protein: CASSPSRRGLDTQYF. CDR3 bases: TGTGCCAGCAGCCCGTCCCGGAGGGGGCTAGATACGCAGTATTTT.